This is a list of T cell receptor beta chains from one sample in a study of cytomegalovirus exposure and HLA in healthy donors. The table came from immunoSEQ multiplex PCR; TCRdb's copy has only in-frame clones and leaves some out. The sample has 110,000 to 150,000 clones, 82% seen once. What was sequenced was PBMCs. These receptors were collected from a woman in her sixties or seventies in good health and CMV-seropositive. The CDR3 runs from the conserved cysteine through the conserved F or W. A D gene is named only where the DNA matches it firmly. For some rows the clone size is stated as once, few or many, or as a class when expanded; others skip it.

cdr3_nt cdr3_aa v_call d_call clone_size cdr3_length j_call
TGTGCCAGCAGCCCGCGCCGGGACGCGGGAGGGCCTCGGGAGCAGTACTTC CASSPRRDAGGPREQYF TRBV7-9 TRBD2 NA 17 TRBJ2-7
TGTGCCAGCAGCTCGGACAGGGAGTACGAGCAGTACTTC CASSSDREYEQYF TRBV7-6 TRBD1 few 13 TRBJ2-7
TGTGCCAGTAGCACTCGGACAGCCCTTAGGTACGAGCAGTACTTC CASSTRTALRYEQYF TRBV19 NA NA 15 TRBJ2-7
TGTGCCAGCTCGTCGGGTACAGGGGGAGTGAACACTGAAGCTTTCTTT CASSSGTGGVNTEAFF TRBV18 TRBD1 once 16 TRBJ1-1
TGCGCCAGCAGCCTGGGGAGAACAGATACGCAGTATTTT CASSLGRTDTQYF TRBV5-1 NA once 13 TRBJ2-3
TGCGCCAGCAGCCAATCCCGAGGGAGCTCCTACGAGCAGTACTTC CASSQSRGSSYEQYF TRBV4-1 NA NA 15 TRBJ2-7
TGTGCCAGCAGCGTGGGGGACAGGGGGTACCACGAGCAGTACTTC CASSVGDRGYHEQYF TRBV9 TRBD1 NA 15 TRBJ2-7
TGCGCCAGCAGCGCCGGGGAGAGGGAGACCCAGTACTTC CASSAGERETQYF TRBV4-1 NA NA 13 TRBJ2-5
TGTGCCAGCAGCTTAAAATGGGTAGCGGGAGAGGAAGAGACCCAGTACTTC CASSLKWVAGEEETQYF TRBV7-3 TRBD2 NA 17 TRBJ2-5
TGTGCCAGCCAGAGCGGTGTTGGGGAGCAGTACTTC CASQSGVGEQYF TRBV18 NA NA 12 TRBJ2-7
TGTGCCAGCAGTTCTCTGAGCACAGATACGCAGTATTTT CASSSLSTDTQYF TRBV27 NA few 13 TRBJ2-3
TGCAGCGTTGAGGCCCCCGGCAGGGGTTCCGAGACCCAGTACTTC CSVEAPGRGSETQYF TRBV29-1 NA NA 15 TRBJ2-5
TGTGCCAGCAGTTTCCCCGGGACAGCCAGCTACGAGCAGTACTTC CASSFPGTASYEQYF TRBV28 TRBD1 NA 15 TRBJ2-7
TGTGCCAGCAGCTTGGTTGAGGCTGGCAGCATTCAGTACTTC CASSLVEAGSIQYF TRBV5-6 NA NA 14 TRBJ2-4
TGTGCCAGCAGCCGATTCAGGGGTGAGCCCCAGCATTTT CASSRFRGEPQHF TRBV6-4 NA NA 13 TRBJ1-5
TGTGCCAGCAGCCAAGCCGAGCGGGAGGGCACAGATACGCAGTATTTT CASSQAEREGTDTQYF TRBV4-2 TRBD2 NA 16 TRBJ2-3
TGTGCCAGCAGCCACAGGGAGACCCAGTACTTC CASSHRETQYF TRBV5-6 NA NA 11 TRBJ2-5
TGTGCCAGTAGTATCAGGGGCAATCAGCCCCAGCATTTT CASSIRGNQPQHF TRBV19 NA few 13 TRBJ1-5
TGTGCCAGCACCATCAACAGCGGGGTCGATCAGCCCCAGCATTTT CASTINSGVDQPQHF TRBV5-5 NA NA 15 TRBJ1-5
TGTGCCAGCAGTGACCCGACTAGCGGGAGATGGGATACGCAGTATTTT CASSDPTSGRWDTQYF TRBV2 TRBD2 NA 16 TRBJ2-3
TGTGCCAGTAGTATGTCATTGGGACTTGAAGCTTTCTTT CASSMSLGLEAFF TRBV19 NA NA 13 TRBJ1-1
TGTGCCAGCAGTTCCCCGACGGGGGGTGCGGACAAAGCTTTCTTT CASSSPTGGADKAFF TRBV28 NA NA 15 TRBJ1-1
TGCGCCAGCAGCCCATGGACTAGCGGGATATACGAGCAGTACTTC CASSPWTSGIYEQYF TRBV4-3 TRBD2 NA 15 TRBJ2-7
TGTGCCAGCAGTGAAGTGGGACTAGCGGGAGTCTCCGGGGAGCTGTTTTTT CASSEVGLAGVSGELFF TRBV6-1 TRBD2 NA 17 TRBJ2-2
TGTGCCAGCAGCTTCCGGGACAGTGAGTACGAGCAGTACTTC CASSFRDSEYEQYF TRBV5-6 TRBD1 NA 14 TRBJ2-7
TGTGCCAGCAGTGTGGGCAGGGGTATTGAGACCCAGTACTTC CASSVGRGIETQYF TRBV2 NA once 14 TRBJ2-5
TGTGCCAGCAGTTTCTCCGGGACAGGGGTTTCCGAGCAGTACTTC CASSFSGTGVSEQYF TRBV6-5 TRBD1 once 15 TRBJ2-7
TGTGCCAGCAGTCGAGGGGGCGAAGAGACCCAGTACTTC CASSRGGEETQYF TRBV6-6 TRBD1 few 13 TRBJ2-5
TGTGCCAGCAGTGAAGAAGCAGGGGGCGGTCAGCCCCAGCATTTT CASSEEAGGGQPQHF TRBV2 TRBD1 NA 15 TRBJ1-5